Below are 26 T cell receptor beta chains sequenced from a single sample in a study of T cells in Graves' hyperthyroidism and ophthalmopathy. RNA transcripts gave rise to amplified TCR beta CDR3 regions. Initially, a first-round RT-PCR of the TCR CDR3 employed the HTBI primer set. Each CDR3 protein is one row after TCRdb ran MiXCR on the multiplex PCR reads. The table shows roughly 170,000 distinct CDR3 sequences, with about 18% occurring only once. What was sequenced was blood. The source of these receptors is a woman aged 45 to 65 with Graves' hyperthyroidism.

This sequence joins TRBV11-2 and TRBJ2-7; D assignment may be TRBD1 or TRBD2 (5 bases each). CDR1 and CDR2 from the germline V gene are SGHAT and FQNNGV. The CDR3 loop spans 13 amino acids. The V end lost 4 bases, the J end lost 1 base, and 8 bases lay between the germline ends. This CDR3 reads CASSSGLSYEQYF. The CDR3 DNA is TGTGCCAGCAGCTCGGGGCTATCCTACGAGCAGTACTTC.

This clonotype was seen a handful of times. The CDR3: CASSVVSGTGGNEQFF. DNA of the CDR3: TGTGCCAGCAGCGTAGTTTCCGGGACAGGGGGAAATGAGCAGTTCTTC. The gene calls are TRBV9 and TRBJ2-1; 11 nucleotides line up with TRBD1. This CDR3 has 16 amino acids. Trimming cost V 0 bases and J 7 bases; bases outside gene matches: 6. CDR1 SGDLS and CDR2 YYNGEE come from the germline V gene.

This clonotype was recorded many times. The chain is built from TRBV5-1 and TRBJ2-1; D gene unclear. This CDR3 has 12 amino acids. V was clipped by 4 bases and J by 9 bases, with 11 bases between them. Germline V gene sequence: CDR1 SGHRS, CDR2 YFSETQ. The CDR3 nucleotides read TGCGCCAGCAGCCTGACGGTCGGTGAGCAGTTCTTC. Amino acid sequence: CASSLTVGEQFF.

Of note for this clonotype: This sequence may be a read error, since a much larger clone differs from it by one base. This sequence joins TRBV24-1 and TRBJ2-5, with TRBD1 matching 8 bases. CDR1 is KGHDR and CDR2 is SFDVKD in the germline V gene. This CDR3 is built from 16 residues. With 5 bases clipped from V and 4 bases from J, the junction kept 11 bases outside the gene matches. The CDR3 coding sequence is TGTGCCACCAGTGTCCGACGGGCAGGGGGCCTAGAGACCCAGTACTTC. Amino acid sequence: CATSVRRAGGLETQYF.

The gene calls are TRBV5-1 and TRBJ1-1; D is undetermined. The CDR3 has 15 residues. CDR1 SGHRS and CDR2 YFSETQ come from the germline V gene. The V gene lost 0 bases and the J gene lost 4 bases, with 13 bases spanning the gap. The CDR3 protein is CASSLEPGIRTEAFF. CDR3 sequence (DNA): TGCGCCAGCAGCTTGGAGCCCGGGATACGCACTGAAGCTTTCTTT.

This clonotype occurred many times. This chain links TRBV6-2 or TRBV6-3 with TRBJ1-6; D gene uncertain. The CDR3 consists of 12 residues. The V and J ends lost 4 bases and 8 bases respectively, with 6 bases between them. Germline V lookup: CDR1 MNHEY, CDR2 SVGEGT. This chain's CDR3 is CASSFTYSPLHF. In DNA form, the CDR3 reads TGTGCCAGCAGTTTCACTTATTCACCCCTCCACTTT.

In its sample, this clonotype was seen a few times. The chain uses TRBV11-2 and TRBJ2-7; 10 positions match TRBD1. The CDR3 loop spans 15 amino acids. Germline-derived CDR1 and CDR2 are SGHAT and FQNNGV. V gave up 8 bases and J gave up 12 bases; unmatched junction bases: 19. The CDR3 here is CASRRAGTGDYERYF. CDR3 coding DNA: TGTGCCAGCCGGCGGGCTGGGACAGGGGATTACGAACGGTACTTC.

At least ten counts were recorded for this clonotype. The chain has TRBV20-1 and TRBJ1-2, with TRBD1 as a possible D gene (6 bases). The germline CDR1 and CDR2 sequences are DFQATT and SNEGSKA (reference sequence). This CDR3 region has 14 residues. The V gene lost 0 bases and the J gene lost 5 bases, with 13 bases spanning the gap. CDR3 coding DNA: TGCAGTGCTAGAGATCCGGGGGCGGGATATGGCTACACCTTC. Residues: CSARDPGAGYGYTF.

This clonotype occurred many times. The chain's CDR3 is CSVAPGLMNYGYTF. CDR3 DNA sequence: TGCAGCGTTGCGCCGGGGCTGATGAACTATGGCTACACCTTC. The J gene is TRBJ1-2, the V gene TRBV29-1; D might be TRBD1 (5 bases). V lost 4 bases and J lost 2, with 14 bases in between. The CDR3 extends over 14 amino acids. The germline V gene has CDR1 SQVTM and CDR2 ANQGSEA.

The sample holds a few counts of this clonotype. V and J are TRBV20-1 and TRBJ2-3; D not resolved. V was cut by 7 bases and J by 4 bases, with 9 bases left in between. From germline, CDR1 is DFQATT and CDR2 SNEGSKA (reference sequence). CDR3 length: 11 amino acids. The CDR3 region has the DNA TGCAGTGTAAAGAGCGCAGATACGCAGTATTTT. Its translation is CSVKSADTQYF.

This clonotype was observed many times. The J gene is TRBJ1-1, the V gene TRBV12-3 or TRBV12-4; D might be TRBD1 (6 bases). This CDR3 has 14 residues. Between the trimmed V and J ends, which lost 5 bases and 0 bases, there was a span of 10 bases. The CDR3 DNA follows: TGTGCCAGCAGTCTGGACAGAATGAACACTGAAGCTTTCTTT. Protein sequence: CASSLDRMNTEAFF.

This clonotype was seen at least ten times. The chain couples TRBV28 to TRBJ2-4; D not certain. Trimming left V 2 bases short and J 6 bases short, with 11 bases between. Germline lookup yields CDR1 MDHEN and CDR2 SYDVKM. There are 14 residues in the CDR3. The CDR3 loop reads CASSLETVRNIQYF. CDR3 DNA: TGTGCCAGCAGTTTAGAAACCGTCAGAAACATTCAGTACTTC.

This clonotype has ten or more counts. J is TRBJ2-7 and V is TRBV7-2; weak D call: TRBD1 (6 bases). The CDR3 is 14 amino acids. V lost 0 bases and J 3 bases, leaving 9 bases between the germline ends. CDR1 is SGHTA and CDR2 is FQGNSA in the germline V gene. The CDR3 protein is CASSLAQGNYEQYF. DNA for the CDR3: TGTGCCAGCAGCTTAGCCCAGGGGAACTACGAGCAGTACTTC. Based on the CDR3 plus reference TRBV7-2 and TRBJ2-7, the full variable domain is GAGVSQSPSNKVTEKGKDVELRCDPISGHTALYWYRQSLGQGLEFLIYFQGNSAPDKSGLPSDRFSAERTGGSVSTLTIQRTQQEDSAVYLCASSLAQGNYEQYFGPGTRLTVT.

Only a few counts were recorded for this clonotype. Being one base from a much bigger clone, this may be a read error. As the CDR3 is not closed by the conserved phenylalanine or tryptophan, this likely results from a read error. This chain uses TRBV28 with TRBJ1-2, with D uncertain. V was cut by 6 bases and J by 0 bases, with 17 bases left in between. CDR3 length: 16 amino acids. The germline CDR1 and CDR2 sequences are MDHEN and SYDVKM. CDR3 nucleotides: TGTGCCAGCAGCGTATTGTCAGTACCCCCTAACTATGGCTACACCTCC. It codes for CASSVLSVPPNYGYTS.

In this sample, this clonotype turned up many times. The gene calls are TRBV7-3 and TRBJ2-5, with TRBD2 matching 10 bases. Germline CDR1 reads SGHTA; CDR2 reads FQGTGA. V lost 5 bases, J lost 4 bases, and 7 bases stayed unmatched. CDR3 size: 15 residues. Here the CDR3 DNA reads TGTGCCAGCAGCCGCAGCGGGGGGGCCGCAGAGACCCAGTACTTC. Translating gives CASSRSGGAAETQYF.

This clonotype came up many times. The chain couples TRBV9 to TRBJ2-3, with D possibly being TRBD1 (6 bases). V was trimmed by 0 bases and J by 2 bases, leaving 10 bases between them. Germline V lookup: CDR1 SGDLS, CDR2 YYNGEE. The CDR3 contains 15 residues. CDR3 coding DNA: TGTGCCAGCAGCGTAGAAGCAGGGGTCACAGATACGCAGTATTTT. Encoded protein: CASSVEAGVTDTQYF.

The rearrangement uses TRBV7-3 and TRBJ1-1; D is undetermined. The CDR3 loop spans 13 amino acids. CDR1 is SGHTA and CDR2 is FQGTGA in the germline V gene. V was shortened by 2 bases and J by 9 bases, with 13 bases between the two germline ends. CDR3 sequence reads: CASSLDKSSKAFF. The CDR3 coding sequence is TGTGCCAGCAGCTTAGACAAAAGCTCAAAAGCTTTCTTT.

This clonotype has at least ten counts. V is TRBV28 and J is TRBJ2-1, with D possibly matching TRBD1 (5 bases). The germline CDR1 and CDR2 sequences are MDHEN and SYDVKM. This CDR3 spans 19 amino acids. V was clipped by 6 bases and J by 4 bases, with 28 bases between them. This CDR3 reads CASSPSPSRVKGPYNEQFF. The CDR3 nucleotides read TGTGCCAGCAGCCCGTCCCCATCTAGGGTGAAGGGGCCTTACAATGAGCAGTTCTTC. The variable domain in full, with the rest retrieved from reference TRBV28 and TRBJ2-1, is DVKVTQSSRYLVKRTGEKVFLECVQDMDHENMFWYRQDPGLGLRLIYFSYDVKMKEKGDIPEGYSVSREKKERFSLILESASTNQTSMYLCASSPSPSRVKGPYNEQFFGPGTRLTVL.

This clonotype was picked up many times. The V call is TRBV11-2, the J call TRBJ2-7; D is perhaps TRBD1 or TRBD2 (6 bases each). This CDR3 has 15 amino acids. The V gene's germline CDR1 is SGHAT and CDR2 FQNNGV. V was clipped by 2 bases and J by 7 bases, with 18 bases between them. CDR3 loop: CASSLTSPGAWEQYF. The CDR3 DNA follows: TGTGCCAGCAGCTTAACCTCCCCGGGGGCCTGGGAGCAGTACTTC.

This clonotype was seen many times. V gene TRBV11-2 combines with J gene TRBJ2-7, with D maybe TRBD1 (5 bases). Germline V gene sequence: CDR1 SGHAT, CDR2 FQNNGV. The CDR3 runs to 13 residues. The V end was cut by 4 bases, the J end by 1 base, with 8 bases between. CDR3 DNA: TGTGCCAGCAGCTGGACAACATCCTACGAGCAGTACTTC. It codes for CASSWTTSYEQYF.

This clonotype was observed many times. V is TRBV7-9 and J is TRBJ1-6; D is uncertain. This CDR3 comprises 12 residues. The V and J ends lost 8 bases and 3 bases respectively, with 5 bases between them. Germline loops: CDR1 SEHNR, CDR2 FQNEAQ (reference sequence). Written as DNA, the CDR3 is TGTGCCAGCGGTGGCTATAATTCACCCCTCCACTTT. Encoded protein: CASGGYNSPLHF.

This clonotype came up many times. The chain carries TRBV20-1 and TRBJ2-2, with a tentative D call TRBD2 (6 bases). The CDR3 runs to 12 residues. Germline CDR1 is DFQATT and CDR2 is SNEGSKA (reference sequence). Between the trimmed V and J ends, which lost 6 bases and 5 bases, there was a span of 10 bases. The CDR3 region has the DNA TGCAGTGCAACTAGCCGGACCGGGGAGCTGTTTTTT. Translating gives CSATSRTGELFF.

This sequence joins TRBV7-3 and TRBJ2-3, with D unresolved. V was clipped by 5 bases and J by 2 bases, with 5 bases between them. Per the germline V gene, CDR1 is SGHTA and CDR2 is FQGTGA. The length of the CDR3 is 12 residues. CDR3 sequence reads: CASSHFTDTQYF. The DNA for the CDR3 is TGTGCCAGCAGCCATTTCACAGATACGCAGTATTTT.

This clonotype was counted ten times or more. V usage is TRBV28 and J usage is TRBJ1-3, with a tentative D call TRBD1 (5 bases). V dropped 6 bases and J dropped 0 bases, with 12 bases sitting between them. The CDR3 sequence is 15 residues long. Looked up from germline, CDR1 is MDHEN and CDR2 is SYDVKM. The CDR3 sequence is CASRAGLYSGNTIYF. The CDR3, as DNA: TGTGCCAGCAGGGCAGGGCTGTACTCTGGAAACACCATATATTTT.

This clonotype came up many times. J is TRBJ2-7 and V is TRBV11-3; D is uncertain. V was clipped by 0 bases and J by 7 bases, with 10 bases between them. The CDR3 is made up of 13 amino acids. CDR1 and CDR2 (germline): SGHNT, YENEEA. The CDR3 spells CASSLDGPREQYF. In DNA form, the CDR3 reads TGTGCCAGCAGCTTAGATGGCCCCAGAGAGCAGTACTTC.

This clonotype was observed at least ten times. V gene TRBV6-5 combines with J gene TRBJ2-1; D is perhaps TRBD2 (6 bases). The ends were cut back, 2 bases at V and 5 bases at J, with 10 bases in the middle. Germline CDR1 reads MNHEY; CDR2 reads SVGAGI. The CDR3 is 14 amino acids. The CDR3 sequence is CASSYRGANNEQFF. The CDR3 DNA reads TGTGCCAGCAGTTACCGCGGGGCGAACAATGAGCAGTTCTTC.